In its sample, the clone carrying this T cell receptor beta chain was seen many times. Treatment here: PENTA 11 planned treatment interruption arm or continuous ART arm. Samples needed at least 5 million viable cryopreserved PBMCs. Unique molecular identifiers were included in an RNA-based 3' RACE TCR library. TCRdb recomputed calls from the 3' RACE reads with MiXCR, one row per CDR3 protein. The profile shows about 86,000 distinct CDR3 sequences, around 6.9% of them singletons. This entry belongs to a study of HIV-infected children after antiretroviral therapy interruption. Germline values: CDR1 SGHKS, CDR2 YYEKEE (reference sequence). The CDR3 is made up of 11 amino acids. V lost 4 bases and J lost 1, with 2 bases in between.

This clonotype was obtained from a pool of human donors with HIV. Specimen: CD45RA+ CD4+ T cells from PBMCs, pooled from several time points, collected from a donor given antiretroviral therapy, either interrupted or continuous. As to subset: naive CD4+ CD45RA+ CD45RO- T cells. This chain uses TRBV5-5 with TRBJ1-1; D unclear. CDR3 residues: CASSQNTEAFF. CDR3 nucleotide sequence: TGTGCCAGCAGCCAGAACACTGAAGCTTTCTTT.